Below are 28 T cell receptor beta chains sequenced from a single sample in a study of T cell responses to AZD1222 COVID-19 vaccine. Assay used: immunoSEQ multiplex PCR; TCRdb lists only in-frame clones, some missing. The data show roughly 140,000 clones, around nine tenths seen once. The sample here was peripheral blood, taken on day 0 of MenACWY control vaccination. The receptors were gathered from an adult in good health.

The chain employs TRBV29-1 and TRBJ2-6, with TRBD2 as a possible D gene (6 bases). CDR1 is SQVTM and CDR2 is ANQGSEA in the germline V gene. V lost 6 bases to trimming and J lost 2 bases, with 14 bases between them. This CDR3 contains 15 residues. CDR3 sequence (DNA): TGCAGCGTGGGCCATGGCGGGGCTGGGGCCAACGTCCTGACTTTC. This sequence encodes CSVGHGGAGANVLTF.

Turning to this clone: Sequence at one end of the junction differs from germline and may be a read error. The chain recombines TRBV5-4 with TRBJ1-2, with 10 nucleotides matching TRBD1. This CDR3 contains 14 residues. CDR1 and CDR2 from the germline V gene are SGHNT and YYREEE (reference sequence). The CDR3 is CASSLDRGAYGYTF. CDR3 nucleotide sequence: TGTGCCAGCAGTTTGGACAGGGGGGCCTATGGCTACACCTTC.

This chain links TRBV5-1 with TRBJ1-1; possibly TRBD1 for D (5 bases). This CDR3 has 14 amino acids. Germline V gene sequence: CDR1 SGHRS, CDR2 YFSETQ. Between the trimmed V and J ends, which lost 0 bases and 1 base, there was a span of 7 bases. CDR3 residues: CASSLVGPNTEAFF. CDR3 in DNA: TGCGCCAGCAGCTTGGTGGGGCCGAACACTGAAGCTTTCTTT.

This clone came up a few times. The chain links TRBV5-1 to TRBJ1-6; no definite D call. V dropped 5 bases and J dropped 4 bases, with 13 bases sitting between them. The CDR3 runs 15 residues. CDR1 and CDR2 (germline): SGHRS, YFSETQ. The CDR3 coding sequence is TGCGCCAGCAGACAAACCGTCAGGTATAATTCACCCCTCCACTTT. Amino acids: CASRQTVRYNSPLHF. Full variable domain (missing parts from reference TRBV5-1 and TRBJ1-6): KAGVTQTPRYLIKTRGQQVTLSCSPISGHRSVSWYQQTPGQGLQFLFEYFSETQRNKGNFPGRFSGRQFSNSRSEMNVSTLELGDSALYLCASRQTVRYNSPLHFGNGTRLTVT.

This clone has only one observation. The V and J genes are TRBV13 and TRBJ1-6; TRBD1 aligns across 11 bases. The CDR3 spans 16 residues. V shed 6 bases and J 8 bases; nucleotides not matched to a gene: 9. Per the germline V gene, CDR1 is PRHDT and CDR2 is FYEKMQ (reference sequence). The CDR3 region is CASSSPGTGGDSPLHF. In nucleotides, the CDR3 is TGTGCCAGCAGTTCACCCGGGACAGGGGGTGATTCACCCCTCCACTTT.

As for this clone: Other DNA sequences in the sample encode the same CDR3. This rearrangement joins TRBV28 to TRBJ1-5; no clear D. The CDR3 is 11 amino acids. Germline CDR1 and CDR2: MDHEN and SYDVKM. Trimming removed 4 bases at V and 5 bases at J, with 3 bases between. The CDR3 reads CASSSYQPQHF. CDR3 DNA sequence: TGTGCCAGCAGTTCTTATCAGCCCCAGCATTTT.

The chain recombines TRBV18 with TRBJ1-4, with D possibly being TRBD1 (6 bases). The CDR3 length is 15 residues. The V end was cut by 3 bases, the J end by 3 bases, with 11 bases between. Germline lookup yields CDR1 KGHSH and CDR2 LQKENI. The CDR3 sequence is CASSPRQDSNEKLFF. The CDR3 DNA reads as TGTGCCAGCTCACCGCGACAGGACTCTAATGAAAAACTGTTTTTT.

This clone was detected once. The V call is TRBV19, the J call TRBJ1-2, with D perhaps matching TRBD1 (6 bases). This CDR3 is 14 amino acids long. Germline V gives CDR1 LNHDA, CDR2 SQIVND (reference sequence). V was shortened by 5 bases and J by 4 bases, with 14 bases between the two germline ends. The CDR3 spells CASSSDRSGYGYTF. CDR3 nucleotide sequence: TGTGCCAGTAGTTCCGACAGGTCGGGCTATGGCTACACCTTC.

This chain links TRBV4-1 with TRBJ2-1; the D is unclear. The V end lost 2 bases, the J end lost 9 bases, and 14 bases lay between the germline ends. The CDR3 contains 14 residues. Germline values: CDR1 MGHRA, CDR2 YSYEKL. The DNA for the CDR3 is TGCGCCAGCAGCCAATCGGACCTCGATGGTGAGCAGTTCTTC. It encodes CASSQSDLDGEQFF.

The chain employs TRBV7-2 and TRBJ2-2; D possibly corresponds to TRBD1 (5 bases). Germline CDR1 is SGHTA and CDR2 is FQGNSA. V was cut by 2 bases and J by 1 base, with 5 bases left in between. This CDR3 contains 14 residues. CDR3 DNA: TGTGCCAGCAGCTTACAGGGGAACACCGGGGAGCTGTTTTTT. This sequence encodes CASSLQGNTGELFF.

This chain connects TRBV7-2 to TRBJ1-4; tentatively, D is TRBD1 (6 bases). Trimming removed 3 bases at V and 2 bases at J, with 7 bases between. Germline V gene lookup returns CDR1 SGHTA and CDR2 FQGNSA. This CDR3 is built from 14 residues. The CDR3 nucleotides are TGTGCCAGCAGCTTTCAGGGGACTAATGAAAAACTGTTTTTT. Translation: CASSFQGTNEKLFF.

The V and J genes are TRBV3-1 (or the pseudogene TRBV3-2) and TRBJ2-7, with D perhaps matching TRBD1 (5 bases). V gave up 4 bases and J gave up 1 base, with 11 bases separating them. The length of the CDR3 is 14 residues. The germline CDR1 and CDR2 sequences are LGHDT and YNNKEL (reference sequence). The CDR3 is CASSLNDRSYEQYF. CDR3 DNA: TGTGCCAGCAGCCTTAACGACAGATCCTACGAGCAGTACTTC.

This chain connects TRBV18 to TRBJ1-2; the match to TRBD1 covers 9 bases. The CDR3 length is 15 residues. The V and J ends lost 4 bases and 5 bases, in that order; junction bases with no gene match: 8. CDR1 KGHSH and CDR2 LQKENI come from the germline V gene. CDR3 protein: CASSRGLTGGYGYTF. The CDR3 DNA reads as TGTGCCAGCTCACGGGGCTTGACAGGGGGATATGGCTACACCTTC.

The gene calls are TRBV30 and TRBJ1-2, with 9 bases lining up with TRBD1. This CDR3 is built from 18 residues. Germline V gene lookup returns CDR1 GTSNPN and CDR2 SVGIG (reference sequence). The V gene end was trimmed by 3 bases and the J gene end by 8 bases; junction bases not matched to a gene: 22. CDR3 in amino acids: CAWRYPGQGLPGVRGYTF. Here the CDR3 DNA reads TGTGCCTGGAGGTACCCGGGACAGGGACTCCCAGGGGTGAGGGGCTACACCTTC. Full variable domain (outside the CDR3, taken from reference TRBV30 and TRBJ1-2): SQTIHQWPATLVQPVGSPLSLECTVEGTSNPNLYWYRQAAGRGLQLLFYSVGIGQISSEVPQNLSASRPQDRQFILSSKKLLLSDSGFYLCAWRYPGQGLPGVRGYTFGSGTRLTVV.

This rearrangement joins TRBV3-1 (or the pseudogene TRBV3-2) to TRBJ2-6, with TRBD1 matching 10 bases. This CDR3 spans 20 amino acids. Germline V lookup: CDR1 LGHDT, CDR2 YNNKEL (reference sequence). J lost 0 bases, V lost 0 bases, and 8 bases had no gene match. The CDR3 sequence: CASSQDQRDRGLSGANVLTF. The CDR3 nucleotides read TGTGCCAGCAGCCAAGATCAAAGAGACAGGGGGCTCTCTGGGGCCAACGTCCTGACTTTC.

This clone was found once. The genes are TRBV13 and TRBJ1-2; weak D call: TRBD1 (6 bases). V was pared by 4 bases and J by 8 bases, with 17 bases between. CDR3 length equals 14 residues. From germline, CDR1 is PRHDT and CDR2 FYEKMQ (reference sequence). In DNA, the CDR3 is TGTGCCAGCAGCTCCACCAGGGGAGGAGGAGGCTACACCTTC. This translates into CASSSTRGGGGYTF.

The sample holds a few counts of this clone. In DNA, the CDR3 is TGTGCCTCCGCTGACAAGAACACAGATACGCAGTATTTT. It yields the protein CASADKNTDTQYF. The gene calls are TRBV30 and TRBJ2-3; D unclear. The V end was cut by 7 bases, the J end by 2 bases, with 13 bases between. This CDR3 has 13 residues. Germline V gives CDR1 GTSNPN, CDR2 SVGIG (reference sequence).

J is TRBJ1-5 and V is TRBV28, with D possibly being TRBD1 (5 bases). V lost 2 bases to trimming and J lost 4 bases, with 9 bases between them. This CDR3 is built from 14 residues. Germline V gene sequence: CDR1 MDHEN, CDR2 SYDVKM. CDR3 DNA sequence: TGTGCCAGCAGTTTACGGCAGGGAAATCAGCCCCAGCATTTT. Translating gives CASSLRQGNQPQHF.

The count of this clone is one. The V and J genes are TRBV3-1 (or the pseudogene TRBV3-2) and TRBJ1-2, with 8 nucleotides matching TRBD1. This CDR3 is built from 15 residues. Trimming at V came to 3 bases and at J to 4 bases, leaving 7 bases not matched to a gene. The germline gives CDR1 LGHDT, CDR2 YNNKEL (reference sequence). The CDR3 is CASSQGRGHVYGYTF. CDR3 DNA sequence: TGTGCCAGCAGCCAGGGCAGGGGGCATGTCTATGGCTACACCTTC.

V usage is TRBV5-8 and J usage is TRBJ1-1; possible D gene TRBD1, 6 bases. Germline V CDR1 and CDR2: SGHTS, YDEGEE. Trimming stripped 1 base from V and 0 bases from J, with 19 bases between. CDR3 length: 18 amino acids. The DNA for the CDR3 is TGTGCCAGCAGCTTGTCCGCTGGACAGCGTACTTTGAACACTGAAGCTTTCTTT. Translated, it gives CASSLSAGQRTLNTEAFF.

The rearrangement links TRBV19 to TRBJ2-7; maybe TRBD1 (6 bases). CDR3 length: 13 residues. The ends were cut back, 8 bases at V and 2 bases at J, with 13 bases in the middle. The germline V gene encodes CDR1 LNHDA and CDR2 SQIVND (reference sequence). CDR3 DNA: TGTGCCAGTGCCCCGAGGGGGACCTACGAGCAGTACTTC. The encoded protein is CASAPRGTYEQYF. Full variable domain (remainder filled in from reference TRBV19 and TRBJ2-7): DGGITQSPKYLFRKEGQNVTLSCEQNLNHDAMYWYRQDPGQGLRLIYYSQIVNDFQKGDIAEGYSVSREKKESFPLTVTSAQKNPTAFYLCASAPRGTYEQYFGPGTRLTVT.

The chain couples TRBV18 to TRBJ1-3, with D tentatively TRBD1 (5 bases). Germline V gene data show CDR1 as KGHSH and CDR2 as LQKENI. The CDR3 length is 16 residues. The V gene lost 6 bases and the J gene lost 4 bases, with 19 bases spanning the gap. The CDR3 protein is CASSPTTQGAGNTIYF. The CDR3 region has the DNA TGTGCCAGCTCCCCTACCACTCAGGGCGCGGGAAACACCATATATTTT.

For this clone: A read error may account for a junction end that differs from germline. The CDR3 DNA is TGCGCCAGCAGCTCCACTAGCGGGAGGGCCAAGGACTTC. As protein: CASSSTSGRAKDF. This chain links TRBV5-1 with TRBJ2-7; TRBD2 matches 13 bases. CDR3 length equals 13 residues. Germline V gives CDR1 SGHRS, CDR2 YFSETQ.

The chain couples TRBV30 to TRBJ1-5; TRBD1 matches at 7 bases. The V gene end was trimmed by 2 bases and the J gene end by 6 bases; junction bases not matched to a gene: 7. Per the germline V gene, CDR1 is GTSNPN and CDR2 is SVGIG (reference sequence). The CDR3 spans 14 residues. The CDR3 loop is CAWSRQGPRQPQHF. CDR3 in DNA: TGTGCCTGGAGTCGACAGGGTCCGCGTCAGCCCCAGCATTTT.

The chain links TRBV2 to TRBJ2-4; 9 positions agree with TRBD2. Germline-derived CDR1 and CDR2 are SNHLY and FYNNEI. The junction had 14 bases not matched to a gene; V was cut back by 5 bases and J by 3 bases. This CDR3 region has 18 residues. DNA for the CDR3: TGTGCCAGCAGTCAGGCGGGGGGGAAGGAGCGGGTCAAAAACATTCAGTACTTC. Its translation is CASSQAGGKERVKNIQYF.

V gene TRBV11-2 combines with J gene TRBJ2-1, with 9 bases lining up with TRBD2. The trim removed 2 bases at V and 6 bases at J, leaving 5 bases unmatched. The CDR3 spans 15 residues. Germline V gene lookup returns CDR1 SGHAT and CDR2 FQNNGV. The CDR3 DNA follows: TGTGCCAGCAGCTTATCGACTAGCGGTCTCAATGAGCAGTTCTTC. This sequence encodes CASSLSTSGLNEQFF. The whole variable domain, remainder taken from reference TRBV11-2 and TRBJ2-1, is EAGVAQSPRYKIIEKRQSVAFWCNPISGHATLYWYQQILGQGPKLLIQFQNNGVVDDSQLPKDRFSAERLKGVDSTLKIQPAKLEDSAVYLCASSLSTSGLNEQFFGPGTRLTVL.

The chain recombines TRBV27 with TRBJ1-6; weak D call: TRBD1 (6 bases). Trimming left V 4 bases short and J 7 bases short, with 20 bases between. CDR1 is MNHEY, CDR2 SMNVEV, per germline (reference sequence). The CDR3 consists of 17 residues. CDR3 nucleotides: TGTGCCAGCAGTTCGGTGGGGGGGCTGACGAAGAATTCACCCCTCCACTTT. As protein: CASSSVGGLTKNSPLHF.

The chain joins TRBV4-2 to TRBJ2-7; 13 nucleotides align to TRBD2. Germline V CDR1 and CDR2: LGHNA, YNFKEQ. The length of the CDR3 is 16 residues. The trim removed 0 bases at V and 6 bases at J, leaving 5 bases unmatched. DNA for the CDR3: TGTGCCAGCAGCCAAGAACTAGCGGGGGGGACGGGCGAGCAGTACTTC. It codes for CASSQELAGGTGEQYF.